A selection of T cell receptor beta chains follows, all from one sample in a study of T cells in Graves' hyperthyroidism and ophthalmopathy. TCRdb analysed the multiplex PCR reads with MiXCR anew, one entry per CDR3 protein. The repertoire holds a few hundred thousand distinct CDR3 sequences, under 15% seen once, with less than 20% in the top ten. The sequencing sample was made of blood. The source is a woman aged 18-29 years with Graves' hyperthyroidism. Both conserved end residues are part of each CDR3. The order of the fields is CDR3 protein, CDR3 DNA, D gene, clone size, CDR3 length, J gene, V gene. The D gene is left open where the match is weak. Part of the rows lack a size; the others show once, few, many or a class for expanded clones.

cdr3_aa: CAWSRVAGSAYTQYF
cdr3_nt: TGTGCCTGGAGTCGAGTAGCGGGATCAGCATATACGCAGTATTTT
d_call: TRBD2
clone_size: many
cdr3_length: 15
j_call: TRBJ2-3
v_call: TRBV30

cdr3_aa: CASSLMTGRVGPEAFF
cdr3_nt: TGTGCCAGCAGCCTAATGACAGGGAGGGTTGGGCCTGAAGCTTTCTTT
d_call: TRBD1
clone_size: many
cdr3_length: 16
j_call: TRBJ1-1
v_call: TRBV7-8

cdr3_aa: CASSYRAGQPQHF
cdr3_nt: TGTGCCAGCAGTTACAGGGCTGGCCAGCCCCAGCATTTT
d_call: -
clone_size: many
cdr3_length: 13
j_call: TRBJ1-5
v_call: TRBV6-2/TRBV6-3

cdr3_aa: CASSLAINTEAFF
cdr3_nt: TGTGCCAGCAGCTTAGCCATTAACACTGAAGCTTTCTTT
d_call: -
clone_size: many
cdr3_length: 13
j_call: TRBJ1-1
v_call: TRBV11-2

cdr3_aa: CSARSYPSGPAYEQYF
cdr3_nt: TGCAGTGCTAGATCGTATCCTAGCGGGCCGGCCTACGAGCAGTACTTC
d_call: TRBD2
clone_size: many
cdr3_length: 16
j_call: TRBJ2-7
v_call: TRBV20-1

cdr3_aa: CSARDAQAFSNQPQHF
cdr3_nt: TGCAGTGCTAGAGATGCGCAGGCGTTTAGCAATCAGCCCCAGCATTTT
d_call: -
clone_size: many
cdr3_length: 16
j_call: TRBJ1-5
v_call: TRBV20-1

cdr3_aa: CASSLILAGVDNEQFF
cdr3_nt: TGTGCCAGCAGCCTAATACTAGCGGGAGTCGACAATGAGCAGTTCTTC
d_call: TRBD2
clone_size: many
cdr3_length: 16
j_call: TRBJ2-1
v_call: TRBV6-1

cdr3_aa: CASSQGLAGDVHEQYF
cdr3_nt: TGCGCCAGCAGCCAAGGACTAGCGGGAGATGTCCACGAGCAGTACTTC
d_call: TRBD2
clone_size: -
cdr3_length: 16
j_call: TRBJ2-7
v_call: TRBV4-1

cdr3_aa: CASSPRPGKTDTQYF
cdr3_nt: TGTGCCAGCAGCCCGCGCCCCGGGAAGACAGATACGCAGTATTTT
d_call: -
clone_size: few
cdr3_length: 15
j_call: TRBJ2-3
v_call: TRBV3-1

cdr3_aa: CASRDRTGNTEAFF
cdr3_nt: TGTGCCAGCAGAGACCGGACGGGGAACACTGAAGCTTTCTTT
d_call: -
clone_size: -
cdr3_length: 14
j_call: TRBJ1-1
v_call: TRBV2

cdr3_aa: CASSLAQGALYNEQFF
cdr3_nt: TGTGCCAGCAGCTTAGCCCAGGGGGCTCTGTACAATGAGCAGTTCTTC
d_call: TRBD1
clone_size: many
cdr3_length: 16
j_call: TRBJ2-1
v_call: TRBV7-6

cdr3_aa: CASSPWTPREETQYF
cdr3_nt: TGTGCCAGCAGCCCCTGGACACCAAGGGAGGAGACCCAGTACTTC
d_call: -
clone_size: -
cdr3_length: 15
j_call: TRBJ2-5
v_call: TRBV7-2

cdr3_aa: CASSLVGDRTDTQYF
cdr3_nt: TGTGCCAGCAGCTTAGTCGGAGATCGGACAGATACGCAGTATTTT
d_call: -
clone_size: many
cdr3_length: 15
j_call: TRBJ2-3
v_call: TRBV11-1

cdr3_aa: CSAPGTGYNSPLHF
cdr3_nt: TGCAGTGCACCCGGGACAGGTTATAATTCACCCCTCCACTTT
d_call: TRBD1
clone_size: many
cdr3_length: 14
j_call: TRBJ1-6
v_call: TRBV20-1

cdr3_aa: CASSIPSGTSGTYNEQFF
cdr3_nt: TGTGCCAGCAGCATACCCTCCGGGACTAGCGGGACGTACAATGAGCAGTTCTTC
d_call: TRBD2
clone_size: -
cdr3_length: 18
j_call: TRBJ2-1
v_call: TRBV7-8

cdr3_aa: CASSQLTGAGELFF
cdr3_nt: TGTGCCAGCAGCCAGCTGACTGGAGCCGGGGAGCTGTTTTTT
d_call: -
clone_size: many
cdr3_length: 14
j_call: TRBJ2-2
v_call: TRBV7-3

cdr3_aa: CSARDRLETYNQNEQFF
cdr3_nt: TGCAGTGCTAGAGATCGTCTAGAAACCTATAACCAAAATGAGCAGTTCTTC
d_call: -
clone_size: -
cdr3_length: 17
j_call: TRBJ2-1
v_call: TRBV20-1

cdr3_aa: CAIRTDRGQETQYF
cdr3_nt: TGTGCCATCAGGACGGACAGGGGTCAAGAGACCCAGTACTTC
d_call: TRBD1
clone_size: many
cdr3_length: 14
j_call: TRBJ2-5
v_call: TRBV10-3

cdr3_aa: CSGKTSGVNEQFF
cdr3_nt: TGCAGTGGAAAGACTAGCGGGGTGAATGAGCAGTTCTTC
d_call: TRBD2
clone_size: -
cdr3_length: 13
j_call: TRBJ2-1
v_call: TRBV20-1

cdr3_aa: CASTPSFRWTGSGEQFF
cdr3_nt: TGTGCCAGCACCCCGAGCTTCCGATGGACAGGGTCGGGTGAGCAGTTCTTC
d_call: TRBD1
clone_size: many
cdr3_length: 17
j_call: TRBJ2-1
v_call: TRBV12-3/TRBV12-4

cdr3_aa: CASSLAATSGSTDTQYF
cdr3_nt: TGCGCCAGCAGCTTGGCAGCGACTAGCGGGAGCACAGATACGCAGTATTTT
d_call: TRBD2
clone_size: many
cdr3_length: 17
j_call: TRBJ2-3
v_call: TRBV5-1

cdr3_aa: CATQTGVNTGELFF
cdr3_nt: TGTGCCACCCAGACGGGGGTGAACACCGGGGAGCTGTTTTTT
d_call: -
clone_size: many
cdr3_length: 14
j_call: TRBJ2-2
v_call: TRBV27

cdr3_aa: CATSKGAYYGYTF
cdr3_nt: TGTGCCACCTCTAAGGGCGCGTACTATGGCTACACCTTC
d_call: -
clone_size: -
cdr3_length: 13
j_call: TRBJ1-2
v_call: TRBV19

cdr3_aa: CASSFRGEQFF
cdr3_nt: TGCGCCAGCAGCTTTAGGGGGGAGCAGTTCTTC
d_call: -
clone_size: many
cdr3_length: 11
j_call: TRBJ2-1
v_call: TRBV5-1

cdr3_aa: CAWRGYNYEQFF
cdr3_nt: TGTGCCTGGAGGGGCTATAATTATGAGCAGTTCTTC
d_call: -
clone_size: few
cdr3_length: 12
j_call: TRBJ2-1
v_call: TRBV30

cdr3_aa: CAWTSGPLADTQYF
cdr3_nt: TGTGCCTGGACCTCGGGTCCCCTAGCAGATACGCAGTATTTT
d_call: -
clone_size: many
cdr3_length: 14
j_call: TRBJ2-3
v_call: TRBV30

cdr3_aa: CSVRDRHSYEQYF
cdr3_nt: TGCAGCGTTCGGGACAGGCACTCCTACGAGCAGTACTTC
d_call: TRBD1
clone_size: -
cdr3_length: 13
j_call: TRBJ2-7
v_call: TRBV29-1

cdr3_aa: CASSYRVETLRGELFF
cdr3_nt: TGTGCCAGCAGTTACCGGGTGGAAACGTTGAGAGGGGAGCTGTTTTTT
d_call: -
clone_size: few
cdr3_length: 16
j_call: TRBJ2-2
v_call: TRBV6-5

cdr3_aa: CASSRLAGAGLLDTQYF
cdr3_nt: TGTGCCAGCAGTCGACTAGCGGGAGCTGGGTTGTTAGATACGCAGTATTTT
d_call: TRBD2
clone_size: many
cdr3_length: 17
j_call: TRBJ2-3
v_call: TRBV6-2/TRBV6-3

cdr3_aa: CASRDFSGNTIYF
cdr3_nt: TGTGCCAGCCGGGACTTCTCTGGAAACACCATATATTTT
d_call: -
clone_size: few
cdr3_length: 13
j_call: TRBJ1-3
v_call: TRBV6-2/TRBV6-3

cdr3_aa: CASSRGTVGNTVYF
cdr3_nt: TGCGCCAGCAGCCGTGGGACGGTTGGAAACACCGTATATTTT
d_call: -
clone_size: few
cdr3_length: 14
j_call: TRBJ1-3
v_call: TRBV4-1

cdr3_aa: CASSGSLQVLGGYTF
cdr3_nt: TGTGCCAGCAGTGGTTCCCTACAGGTCCTCGGGGGCTACACCTTC
d_call: -
clone_size: many
cdr3_length: 15
j_call: TRBJ1-2
v_call: TRBV6-1

cdr3_aa: CASSYSTSGTYNEQFF
cdr3_nt: TGTGCCAGCAGTTACTCGACTAGCGGGACCTACAATGAGCAGTTCTTC
d_call: TRBD2
clone_size: many
cdr3_length: 16
j_call: TRBJ2-1
v_call: TRBV6-2/TRBV6-3

cdr3_aa: CASSLGTAGAEAFF
cdr3_nt: TGTGCCAGCAGCTTAGGGACGGCCGGCGCTGAAGCTTTCTTT
d_call: -
clone_size: many
cdr3_length: 14
j_call: TRBJ1-1
v_call: TRBV3-1

cdr3_aa: CASGSRSGANVLTF
cdr3_nt: TGTGCCAGCGGCTCTCGTTCTGGGGCCAACGTCCTGACTTTC
d_call: -
clone_size: -
cdr3_length: 14
j_call: TRBJ2-6
v_call: TRBV11-3

cdr3_aa: CASPRGLTEAFF
cdr3_nt: TGTGCTAGTCCCAGGGGGCTCACTGAAGCTTTCTTT
d_call: TRBD1
clone_size: many
cdr3_length: 12
j_call: TRBJ1-1
v_call: TRBV12-5

cdr3_aa: CASSDWTDTYNEQFF
cdr3_nt: TGTGCCAGCAGTGATTGGACGGACACCTACAATGAGCAGTTCTTC
d_call: -
clone_size: many
cdr3_length: 15
j_call: TRBJ2-1
v_call: TRBV6-1

cdr3_aa: CASGSRLFTDTQYF
cdr3_nt: TGTGCTAGTGGTTCACGACTCTTCACAGATACGCAGTATTTT
d_call: -
clone_size: many
cdr3_length: 14
j_call: TRBJ2-3
v_call: TRBV12-5

cdr3_aa: CASSISSGYEQYF
cdr3_nt: TGTGCCAGCAGCATATCTAGCGGGTACGAGCAGTACTTC
d_call: TRBD2
clone_size: -
cdr3_length: 13
j_call: TRBJ2-7
v_call: TRBV5-8

cdr3_aa: CASAVRGQSSGNTIYF
cdr3_nt: TGTGCTAGTGCCGTGAGGGGTCAGAGCTCTGGAAACACCATATATTTT
d_call: -
clone_size: many
cdr3_length: 16
j_call: TRBJ1-3
v_call: TRBV12-5

cdr3_aa: CASSQDSNYGYTF
cdr3_nt: TGTGCCAGCTCACAGGATTCTAACTATGGCTACACCTTC
d_call: -
clone_size: many
cdr3_length: 13
j_call: TRBJ1-2
v_call: TRBV18

cdr3_aa: CASTLGTGELFF
cdr3_nt: TGTGCCAGCACGCTCGGCACCGGGGAGCTGTTTTTT
d_call: -
clone_size: many
cdr3_length: 12
j_call: TRBJ2-2
v_call: TRBV12-3/TRBV12-4

cdr3_aa: CASSLSGSSQETQYF
cdr3_nt: TGTGCCAGCAGCTTAAGCGGGAGTTCCCAAGAGACCCAGTACTTC
d_call: TRBD2
clone_size: -
cdr3_length: 15
j_call: TRBJ2-5
v_call: TRBV7-3

cdr3_aa: CASSKASGSSYNEQFF
cdr3_nt: TGTGCCAGTAGTAAGGCTAGCGGGAGCTCCTACAATGAGCAGTTCTTC
d_call: TRBD2
clone_size: few
cdr3_length: 16
j_call: TRBJ2-1
v_call: TRBV19

cdr3_aa: CATALGGATNEKLFF
cdr3_nt: TGTGCCACCGCTCTAGGGGGTGCAACTAATGAAAAACTGTTTTTT
d_call: -
clone_size: few
cdr3_length: 15
j_call: TRBJ1-4
v_call: TRBV6-1

cdr3_aa: CASSGKELAGYNEQFF
cdr3_nt: TGTGCCAGCAGTGGGAAAGAACTAGCGGGGTACAATGAGCAGTTCTTC
d_call: TRBD2
clone_size: many
cdr3_length: 16
j_call: TRBJ2-1
v_call: TRBV6-1

cdr3_aa: CAWSTSGRRYEQFF
cdr3_nt: TGTGCCTGGAGCACCAGCGGGAGACGGTATGAGCAGTTCTTC
d_call: TRBD2
clone_size: many
cdr3_length: 14
j_call: TRBJ2-1
v_call: TRBV30

cdr3_aa: CASSATSGQLNEQFF
cdr3_nt: TGCGCCAGCAGCGCGACTAGCGGACAACTCAATGAGCAGTTCTTC
d_call: TRBD2
clone_size: many
cdr3_length: 15
j_call: TRBJ2-1
v_call: TRBV5-1

cdr3_aa: CASSPASDTQYF
cdr3_nt: TGTGCCAGCAGTCCTGCGTCGGACACGCAGTATTTT
d_call: -
clone_size: many
cdr3_length: 12
j_call: TRBJ2-3
v_call: TRBV12-3/TRBV12-4

cdr3_aa: CASSSLGRDKQFF
cdr3_nt: TGTGCCAGTAGTAGTCTAGGACGGGATAAGCAGTTCTTC
d_call: -
clone_size: -
cdr3_length: 13
j_call: TRBJ2-1
v_call: TRBV19

cdr3_aa: CASSLDVGTEAFF
cdr3_nt: TGCGCCAGCAGCTTGGACGTAGGGACTGAAGCTTTCTTT
d_call: -
clone_size: many
cdr3_length: 13
j_call: TRBJ1-1
v_call: TRBV5-1

cdr3_aa: CASSASGQLNYGYTF
cdr3_nt: TGTGCCAGCAGCGCTTCGGGACAGCTTAACTATGGCTACACCTTC
d_call: TRBD1
clone_size: many
cdr3_length: 15
j_call: TRBJ1-2
v_call: TRBV9

cdr3_aa: CSGSTGGISPLHF
cdr3_nt: TGCAGTGGATCGACAGGGGGAATTTCACCCCTCCACTTT
d_call: TRBD1
clone_size: -
cdr3_length: 13
j_call: TRBJ1-6
v_call: TRBV20-1

cdr3_aa: CASSIVGALGANEQFF
cdr3_nt: TGTGCCAGTAGTATTGTCGGGGCTCTTGGGGCCAATGAGCAGTTCTTC
d_call: -
clone_size: many
cdr3_length: 16
j_call: TRBJ2-1
v_call: TRBV19

cdr3_aa: CASSPREGDSYNEQFF
cdr3_nt: TGTGCCAGCTCACCACGGGAGGGAGACTCCTACAATGAGCAGTTCTTC
d_call: TRBD2
clone_size: many
cdr3_length: 16
j_call: TRBJ2-1
v_call: TRBV18